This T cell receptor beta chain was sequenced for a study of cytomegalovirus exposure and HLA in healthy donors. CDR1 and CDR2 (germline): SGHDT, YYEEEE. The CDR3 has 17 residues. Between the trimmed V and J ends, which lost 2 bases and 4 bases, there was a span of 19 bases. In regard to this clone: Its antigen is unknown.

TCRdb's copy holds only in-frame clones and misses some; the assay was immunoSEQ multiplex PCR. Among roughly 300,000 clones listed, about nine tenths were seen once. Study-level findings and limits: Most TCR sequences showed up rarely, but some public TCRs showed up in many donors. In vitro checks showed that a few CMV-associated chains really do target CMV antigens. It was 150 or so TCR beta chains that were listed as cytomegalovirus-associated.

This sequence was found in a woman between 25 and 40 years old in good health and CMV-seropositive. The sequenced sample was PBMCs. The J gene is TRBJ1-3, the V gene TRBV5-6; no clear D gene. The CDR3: CASSFGRPNPTGNTIYF. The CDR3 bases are TGTGCCAGCAGCTTCGGGCGGCCTAATCCGACCGGAAACACCATATATTTT.